The rows below give T cell receptor beta chains drawn from one sample of a study of shared clonotypes between healthy human individuals. Measured with immunoSEQ multiplex PCR; TCRdb has only the in-frame clones, and not every one. The top ten hold around 0.13% of the sample, which has some 2,100,000 clones, approximately 96% seen once. The source material was naive CD4+ T cells sorted from blood. All receptors derive from a man between 18 and 29 years old in good health. Both conserved end residues are part of each CDR3. D genes are given only for firm matches. Size is omitted from some rows. Given values are once, few, many or a class for expanded clones.

clone size	J gene	D gene	V gene	CDR3 DNA	CDR3 protein
once	TRBJ2-7	TRBD2	TRBV10-2	TGCGCCAGCAGTGAGCCTCCTAGCGGGAGCTACGAGCAGTACTTC	CASSEPPSGSYEQYF
.	TRBJ2-7	TRBD1	TRBV2	TGTGCCAGCAACGGGGGACAGGGGTTTGTGGAGCAGTACTTC	CASNGGQGFVEQYF
.	TRBJ1-4	TRBD1	TRBV10-3	TGTGCCATCAGTGAGTCGTTACAGGGGGAAAAACTGTTTTTT	CAISESLQGEKLFF
.	TRBJ1-5	.	TRBV2	TGTGCCAGCAGTGATTCCCCTCTCAATCAGCCCCAGCATTTT	CASSDSPLNQPQHF
few	TRBJ1-1	TRBD1	TRBV5-1	TGCGCCAGCAGCTTAGGACAGGGGACGACTGAAGCTTTCTTT	CASSLGQGTTEAFF
.	TRBJ1-5	.	TRBV7-2	TGTGCCAGCAGCTGGGGGGCACCTTCCAATCAGCCCCAGCATTTT	CASSWGAPSNQPQHF
.	TRBJ1-2	.	TRBV29-1	TGCAGCGCTACGACAGGTGTGAATGGCTACACCTTC	CSATTGVNGYTF
.	TRBJ2-3	.	TRBV28	TGTGCCAGCAGTTTGCTAAGGGGCACAGATACGCAGTATTTT	CASSLLRGTDTQYF
.	TRBJ2-5	TRBD2	TRBV7-2	TGTGCCAGCAGCCGGACTAGCGGGGCTGAGACCCAGTACTTC	CASSRTSGAETQYF
.	TRBJ2-5	.	TRBV19	TGTGCCAGTAGTATAGTTGGCGCGGGCCCCCAAGAGACCCAGTACTTC	CASSIVGAGPQETQYF
.	TRBJ1-2	.	TRBV6-5	TGTGCCAGCAGAAAAGGAGGGGTAGCTAACTATGGCTACACCTTC	CASRKGGVANYGYTF
.	TRBJ2-1	.	TRBV7-9	TGTGCCAGCAGCTTTACCAGGGGAGAAGATGAGCAGTTCTTC	CASSFTRGEDEQFF
.	TRBJ2-1	.	TRBV6-5	TGTGCCAGCAGCTCCCCCACTGAGCAGTTCTTC	CASSSPTEQFF
.	TRBJ2-2	.	TRBV19	TGTGCCAGCCATGCGCTAGGGGTAAACACCGGGGAGCTGTTTTTT	CASHALGVNTGELFF
once	TRBJ1-1	TRBD1	TRBV2	TGTGCCAGCAAGCTGGGACAGGGAGGCACTGAAGCTTTCTTT	CASKLGQGGTEAFF
.	TRBJ1-2	.	TRBV4-1	TGCGCCAGCAGCCAGCATGGATATGGCTACACCTTC	CASSQHGYGYTF
.	TRBJ2-4	.	TRBV18	TGTGCCAGCTCACCACGGGGGATGCTAGCCAAAAACATTCAGTACTTC	CASSPRGMLAKNIQYF
.	TRBJ2-3	.	TRBV10-3	TGTGCCATCAGACCGGGAGGGACAGCAGGCACAGATACGCAGTATTTT	CAIRPGGTAGTDTQYF
.	TRBJ2-6	.	TRBV30	TGTGCCTGGAGTGTCGTGACGGCGGTTTCCTCTGGGGCCAACGTCCTGACTTTC	CAWSVVTAVSSGANVLTF
.	TRBJ1-5	.	TRBV6-6	TGTGCCAGCAGCAACACGGGCCAGGGAGGTCAGCCCCAGCATTTT	CASSNTGQGGQPQHF
.	TRBJ2-1	TRBD2	TRBV7-8	TGTGCCAGCAGCTTAGTTCTAGCGGGCCCCTACAATGAGCAGTTCTTC	CASSLVLAGPYNEQFF
.	TRBJ2-1	.	TRBV6-1	TGTGCCAGCAGTGAAGCGCTTGGAGGGGGAACGCACAATGAGCAGTTCTTC	CASSEALGGGTHNEQFF
.	TRBJ2-7	.	TRBV10-3	TGTGCCATCAGTGAAAACCCCTACGAGCAGTACTTC	CAISENPYEQYF
.	TRBJ2-5	TRBD1	TRBV6-5	TGTGCCAGCACCAGGGACAGGGGACTTCAAGAGACCCAGTACTTC	CASTRDRGLQETQYF
.	TRBJ2-2	.	TRBV19	TGTGCCAGTAGTATGGGGGGAAACACCGGGGAGCTGTTTTTT	CASSMGGNTGELFF
.	TRBJ2-7	TRBD1	TRBV28	TGTGCCAGCAGCGGGACAGTGAGCTCCTACGAGCAGTACTTC	CASSGTVSSYEQYF
once	TRBJ1-3	.	TRBV19	TGTGCCAGTAGACGGAGCTCTGGAAACACCATATATTTT	CASRRSSGNTIYF
.	TRBJ2-7	.	TRBV30	TGTGCCTGGGACTTCGGCAACTCCTACGAGCAGTACTTC	CAWDFGNSYEQYF
.	TRBJ1-4	.	TRBV18	TGTGCCAGCTCACCCTACCTCCCGGGAAGTAATGAAAAACTGTTTTTT	CASSPYLPGSNEKLFF
.	TRBJ1-1	.	TRBV6-1	TGTGCCAGCAGTCCATTCTCCCAGGGAAGCACTGAAGCTTTCTTT	CASSPFSQGSTEAFF
.	TRBJ2-3	.	TRBV7-9	TGTGCCAGCTGTCTCGGTAGCACAGATACGCAGTATTTT	CASCLGSTDTQYF
once	TRBJ2-2	.	TRBV14	TGTGCCAGCAGCCATGGCGGGAATGTGGCCGGGGAGCTGTTTTTT	CASSHGGNVAGELFF
.	TRBJ2-3	.	TRBV5-1	TGCGCCAGCAGCTTTAGGGCAGGACCAGATACGCAGTATTTT	CASSFRAGPDTQYF
.	TRBJ1-2	TRBD1	TRBV6-6	TGTGCCAGCGCCGGACCCCCGACAGGGAGTGCTGGTCTCCCCTTC	CASAGPPTGSAGLPF
.	TRBJ1-2	.	TRBV5-1	TGCGCCAGCAGTTCAGGACAGCTCCCAGCCAACACCTTC	CASSSGQLPANTF
.	TRBJ2-2	.	TRBV7-2	TGTGCCAGCAGCTTAGAGTTTAGCTTCACCGGGGAGCTGTTTTTT	CASSLEFSFTGELFF
.	TRBJ1-2	TRBD1	TRBV29-1	TGCAGCGTGGCTCCGACAGGGGAATTCGGTGGCTACACCTTC	CSVAPTGEFGGYTF